The 20 T cell receptor beta chains below all came from one sample that was sequenced in a study of T cells expressing NK-cell markers. Following a re-call of the 5' RACE reads, TCRdb has one entry per CDR3 protein and lacks DNA. Seen in this sample are approximately 460,000 distinct CDR3 sequences; the ten most common clones hold 7.3%. Sequencing was done on a sample of blood T cells: a sorted CD56 or NKG2C T cell subset, CD4+ or CD8+ T cells, or bulk PBMC T cells (not recorded which). The origin of the receptors is a woman between 18 and 75 years old in good health.

The chain carries TRBV5-1 and TRBJ2-3. The CDR3 is 13 residues long. Germline V CDR1 and CDR2: SGHRS, YFSETQ. The CDR3 reads CASSLGPTDTQYF. Combining the CDR3 with reference TRBV5-1 and TRBJ2-3 gives the whole variable domain KAGVTQTPRYLIKTRGQQVTLSCSPISGHRSVSWYQQTPGQGLQFLFEYFSETQRNKGNFPGRFSGRQFSNSRSEMNVSTLELGDSALYLCASSLGPTDTQYFGPGTRLTVL.

The CDR3: CATRDNYEQYF. V is TRBV24-1 and J is TRBJ2-7; lacking DNA, the TRBD1 call made by TCRdb goes unchecked. The V gene's germline CDR1 is KGHDR and CDR2 SFDVKD. The CDR3 is 11 amino acids.

The J gene is TRBJ2-5, the V gene TRBV5-4; TCRdb gives TRBD1 as the D gene, but with no DNA this cannot be confirmed. CDR3 length equals 13 residues. CDR1 and CDR2 from the germline V gene are SGHNT and YYREEE (reference sequence). The chain's CDR3 is CASSLGGQGTQYF.

This sequence joins TRBV12-3 or TRBV12-4 and TRBJ2-7; TCRdb selects TRBD2, and the lack of DNA leaves this call unchecked. This CDR3 region has 15 residues. The CDR3 sequence is CASSSPGLAGYRQYF.

This chain links TRBV2 with TRBJ1-6; checking the TCRdb D call of TRBD1 is not possible without DNA. The CDR3 has 14 amino acids. CDR1 and CDR2 from the germline V gene are SNHLY and FYNNEI. The CDR3 here is CASSYDRGGAPLHF. Complete variable domain (other parts from reference TRBV2 and TRBJ1-6): EPEVTQTPSHQVTQMGQEVILRCVPISNHLYFYWYRQILGQKVEFLVSFYNNEISEKSEIFDDQFSVERPDGSNFTLKIRSTKLEDSAMYFCASSYDRGGAPLHFGNGTRLTVT.

V gene TRBV29-1 combines with J gene TRBJ2-1. Germline values: CDR1 SQVTM, CDR2 ANQGSEA. The CDR3 extends over 12 amino acids. Here the CDR3 reads CSVDTFYNEQFF.

The chain recombines TRBV10-3 with TRBJ1-5. CDR1 is ENHRY, CDR2 SYGVKD, per germline. The length of the CDR3 is 14 residues. CDR3 loop: CAISGEQINQPQHF.

The chain couples TRBV6-5 to TRBJ2-3; TCRdb's assignment of TRBD1 cannot be checked, as there is no DNA. The CDR3 length is 12 residues. Germline V gives CDR1 MNHEY, CDR2 SVGAGI. This chain's CDR3 is CASSFRGDTQYF.

This sequence joins TRBV19 and TRBJ1-1; TCRdb selects TRBD1, and the lack of DNA leaves this call unchecked. The V gene's germline CDR1 is LNHDA and CDR2 SQIVND (reference sequence). This CDR3 contains 13 residues. The CDR3 sequence is CASSIDGTVEAFF.

The chain is built from TRBV20-1 and TRBJ2-7; the D gene TCRdb calls, TRBD1, cannot be checked with no DNA. In germline, CDR1 is DFQATT, CDR2 SNEGSKA (reference sequence). This CDR3 is 11 amino acids long. The CDR3 sequence: CSARLGDEQYF.

This chain links TRBV20-1 with TRBJ2-1; TCRdb lists TRBD2, though no DNA is available to test this call. The CDR3 consists of 13 residues. CDR1 and CDR2 from the germline V gene are DFQATT and SNEGSKA (reference sequence). CDR3 in amino acids: CSATDFLYNEQFF.

The chain carries TRBV12-3 or TRBV12-4 and TRBJ2-4; the D call from TCRdb, TRBD1, cannot be confirmed without DNA. This CDR3 has 15 residues. The CDR3 spells CASSPGGQIKNIQYF.

The chain carries TRBV7-2 and TRBJ2-4; with no DNA, the TCRdb D assignment of TRBD2 cannot be verified. Germline lookup yields CDR1 SGHTA and CDR2 FQGNSA. This CDR3 region has 17 residues. This CDR3 reads CASSPPGLAGGKNIQYF.

The chain uses TRBV7-2 and TRBJ2-1. Germline-derived CDR1 and CDR2 are SGHTA and FQGNSA. The CDR3 extends over 14 amino acids. The CDR3: CASSLGYIYNEQFF.

The chain employs TRBV6-1 and TRBJ2-7; the TRBD2 assignment by TCRdb is unverifiable without DNA. This CDR3 spans 13 amino acids. Per germline, CDR1 MNHNS and CDR2 SASEGT. The CDR3 spells CASRAVEESEQYF.

V is TRBV7-2 and J is TRBJ2-5; TCRdb returns TRBD2, unconfirmable since there is no DNA. CDR1 is SGHTA, CDR2 FQGNSA, per germline. The CDR3 covers 14 residues. The CDR3 loop is CASTQGPPPKTQYF.

CDR3 loop: CASSLVPLDGKETQYF. This sequence joins TRBV11-2 and TRBJ2-5; there is no DNA to check the TCRdb D call of TRBD2. Per the germline V gene, CDR1 is SGHAT and CDR2 is FQNNGV. This CDR3 has 16 residues.

The V call is TRBV9, the J call TRBJ2-3. The germline CDR1 and CDR2 sequences are SGDLS and YYNGEE. This CDR3 contains 13 residues. CDR3 in amino acids: CASSIRPEDTQYF.

CDR3 in amino acids: CASSDQRGVYNEQFF. The J gene is TRBJ2-1, the V gene TRBV14; TCRdb's D gene call, TRBD2, goes unchecked for lack of DNA. The CDR3 loop spans 15 amino acids. Germline V lookup: CDR1 SGHDN, CDR2 FVKESK. The variable domain in full, completed from reference TRBV14 and TRBJ2-1, reads EAGVTQFPSHSVIEKGQTVTLRCDPISGHDNLYWYRRVMGKEIKFLLHFVKESKQDESGMPNNRFLAERTGGTYSTLKVQPAELEDSGVYFCASSDQRGVYNEQFFGPGTRLTVL.

The J gene is TRBJ2-1, the V gene TRBV7-2. Germline CDR1 and CDR2: SGHTA and FQGNSA. This CDR3 comprises 14 residues. This CDR3 is CASSLASRVNEQFF.